One sample yielded the 21 T cell receptor beta chains listed below, sequenced in a study of T cells in Graves' hyperthyroidism and ophthalmopathy. TCR beta CDR3 sequences were amplified from RNA transcripts. Initially, a first-round RT-PCR of the TCR CDR3 employed the HTBI primer set. TCRdb passed the multiplex PCR reads through MiXCR, listing each CDR3 protein once. The sample holds about 350,000 distinct CDR3 sequences, approximately 15% seen once. The sequencing input was blood. The receptors shown here come from a woman in her twenties or thirties with Graves' hyperthyroidism.

V is TRBV20-1 and J is TRBJ1-3, with TRBD1 matching over 7 bases. V dropped 6 bases and J dropped 3; count of bases not matched to a gene: 5. The CDR3 sequence is 13 residues long. Germline V gene lookup returns CDR1 DFQATT and CDR2 SNEGSKA (reference sequence). This chain's CDR3 is CSALQGYGNTIYF. CDR3 coding DNA: TGCAGTGCCCTACAGGGGTATGGAAACACCATATATTTT.

The V call is TRBV6-1, the J call TRBJ2-1; 13 positions match TRBD2. The CDR3 contains 16 residues. Unmatched junction bases numbered 10, after V lost 7 bases and J lost 7 bases. CDR1 is MNHNS and CDR2 is SASEGT in the germline V gene. The CDR3 sequence is CASKPAGTSGTNEQFF. CDR3 sequence (DNA): TGTGCCAGCAAACCGGCCGGGACTAGCGGGACTAATGAGCAGTTCTTC.

This clonotype was observed many times. The chain uses TRBV11-2 and TRBJ2-1; D is possibly TRBD2 (5 bases). V lost 1 base to trimming and J lost 9 bases, with 16 bases between them. The CDR3 contains 15 residues. Looked up from germline, CDR1 is SGHAT and CDR2 is FQNNGV. The CDR3 loop reads CASSLVRLAVSEQFF. For the CDR3, the DNA is TGTGCCAGCAGCTTAGTTCGTCTAGCCGTAAGTGAGCAGTTCTTC.

This clonotype was observed a single time. In DNA, the CDR3 is TGCAGCGCCCTTCAGTGGGCGGGCACCGGGGAGCTGTTTTTT. The encoded protein is CSALQWAGTGELFF. The chain uses TRBV29-1 and TRBJ2-2, with D perhaps TRBD2 (5 bases). The V end was cut by 7 bases, the J end by 4 bases, with 16 bases between. This CDR3 is built from 14 residues. Germline V gene lookup returns CDR1 SQVTM and CDR2 ANQGSEA.

The J gene is TRBJ2-1, the V gene TRBV27, with D hard to call. Trimming pared 1 base from V and 9 bases from J, leaving 7 bases between. CDR3 size: 12 residues. Per germline, CDR1 MNHEY and CDR2 SMNVEV (reference sequence). CDR3 coding DNA: TGTGCCAGCAGTTTATTTGGGCGTGAGCAGTTCTTC. Protein product: CASSLFGREQFF.

At least ten counts were recorded for this clonotype. The CDR3: CASSGGTEAFF. The CDR3 region has the DNA TGTGCCAGCAGCGGTGGCACTGAAGCTTTCTTT. The rearrangement joins TRBV5-4 to TRBJ1-1; D remains unclear. Germline assignment: CDR1 SGHNT and CDR2 YYREEE (reference sequence). Trimming cost V 4 bases and J 4 bases, with 5 bases left between them. The CDR3 extends over 11 amino acids.

This clonotype occurred many times. V gene TRBV2 combines with J gene TRBJ2-1; 10 bases are shared with TRBD1. Germline V CDR1 and CDR2: SNHLY, FYNNEI. V lost 5 bases to trimming and J lost 5 bases; unmatched junction nucleotides: 6. CDR3 length: 15 residues. The CDR3: CASSIPGQGNNEQFF. CDR3 sequence (DNA): TGTGCCAGCAGTATACCGGGACAGGGGAACAATGAGCAGTTCTTC.

The rearrangement uses TRBV30 and TRBJ2-1; D remains ambiguous. V lost 5 bases to trimming and J lost 5 bases, with 7 bases between them. The CDR3 is 11 amino acids. From germline, CDR1 is GTSNPN and CDR2 SVGIG (reference sequence). This CDR3 is CAWGNNNEQFF. The CDR3 DNA reads TGTGCCTGGGGTAACAACAATGAGCAGTTCTTC.

This clonotype was seen a few times. This rearrangement joins TRBV20-1 to TRBJ1-4, with TRBD1 matching over 8 bases. The CDR3 contains 13 residues. V lost 6 bases to trimming and J lost 7 bases; unmatched junction nucleotides: 7. Looked up from germline, CDR1 is DFQATT and CDR2 is SNEGSKA (reference sequence). The CDR3 DNA sequence: TGCAGTGCCTCCGACAGGGGAGGTGAAAAACTGTTTTTT. Translated: CSASDRGGEKLFF.

V usage is TRBV19 and J usage is TRBJ2-6, with D perhaps TRBD2 (5 bases). Germline V gene sequence: CDR1 LNHDA, CDR2 SQIVND (reference sequence). The length of the CDR3 is 16 residues. V was shortened by 1 base and J by 1 base, with 8 bases between the two germline ends. CDR3 DNA sequence: TGTGCCAGTAGTATAGTTACGGGATCTGGGGCCAACGTCCTGACTTTC. Translating gives CASSIVTGSGANVLTF.

This clonotype was detected ten times or more. The chain recombines TRBV28 with TRBJ2-4; D is uncertain. The V and J ends lost 0 bases and 6 bases respectively, with 6 bases between them. CDR1 MDHEN and CDR2 SYDVKM come from the germline V gene. The CDR3 length is 13 residues. The CDR3 spells CASSLWAVNIQYF. DNA of the CDR3: TGTGCCAGCAGTTTATGGGCAGTAAACATTCAGTACTTC.

The chain carries TRBV4-1 and TRBJ1-4, with 7 bases matching TRBD1. Germline values: CDR1 MGHRA, CDR2 YSYEKL. This CDR3 contains 15 residues. Germline trimming cut 3 bases from V and 7 bases from J; bases unmatched to any gene: 8. The CDR3 loop is CASSQGDSWGEKLFF. Written as DNA, the CDR3 is TGCGCCAGCAGCCAGGGGGACAGTTGGGGTGAAAAACTGTTTTTT.

This clonotype was observed many times. This chain uses TRBV28 with TRBJ2-6, with D possibly being TRBD2 (6 bases). V lost 1 base to trimming and J lost 0 bases, with 7 bases between them. The CDR3 totals 16 residues. Germline lookup yields CDR1 MDHEN and CDR2 SYDVKM. CDR3 amino acids: CASSLLGGSGANVLTF. CDR3 bases: TGTGCCAGCAGTTTATTGGGGGGCTCTGGGGCCAACGTCCTGACTTTC. Full variable domain (outside the CDR3, taken from reference TRBV28 and TRBJ2-6): DVKVTQSSRYLVKRTGEKVFLECVQDMDHENMFWYRQDPGLGLRLIYFSYDVKMKEKGDIPEGYSVSREKKERFSLILESASTNQTSMYLCASSLLGGSGANVLTFGAGSRLTVL.

Only a few counts were recorded for this clonotype. The V and J genes are TRBV6-1 and TRBJ2-7; D might be TRBD1 (5 bases). This CDR3 region has 16 residues. Germline V CDR1 and CDR2: MNHNS, SASEGT. V was cut by 5 bases and J by 2 bases, with 19 bases left in between. CDR3 protein: CASSRSSRQNTYEQYF. CDR3 DNA sequence: TGTGCCAGCAGTCGATCCTCGCGACAGAACACCTACGAGCAGTACTTC.

This clonotype has a handful of counts. The J gene is TRBJ2-6, the V gene TRBV10-2; D is unclear. The germline V gene has CDR1 WSHSY and CDR2 SAAADI. V lost 10 bases and J 0 bases, leaving 19 bases between the germline ends. This CDR3 spans 17 amino acids. CDR3 sequence: CATMDGEIDSGANVLTF. CDR3 in DNA: TGCGCCACGATGGACGGAGAAATAGACTCTGGGGCCAACGTCCTGACTTTC.

J is TRBJ2-2 and V is TRBV28; no clear D. V was pared by 3 bases and J by 5 bases, with 4 bases between. The CDR3 covers 12 residues. The germline CDR1 and CDR2 sequences are MDHEN and SYDVKM. The CDR3: CASSFKTGELFF. CDR3 DNA: TGTGCCAGCAGTTTTAAAACCGGGGAGCTGTTTTTT.

This clonotype has only a few counts. This likely comes from a read error, as the CDR3 has no conserved phenylalanine or tryptophan at its end. This chain uses TRBV5-4 with TRBJ2-3; D might be TRBD2 (6 bases). Trimming left V 2 bases short and J 0 bases short, with 10 bases between. The CDR3 is made up of 15 amino acids. Germline V gives CDR1 SGHNT, CDR2 YYREEE (reference sequence). DNA for the CDR3: TGTGCCAGCAGCTTCGGGGCGGGAAGCACAGATACGCAGTATTCT. It yields the protein CASSFGAGSTDTQYS.

This clonotype was detected many times. The rearrangement uses TRBV6-2 or TRBV6-3 and TRBJ2-5, with 10 bases that match TRBD2. This CDR3 has 14 amino acids. Losses at the gene ends were 5 bases for V and 5 bases for J; bases not matched to a gene: 5. Germline V lookup: CDR1 MNHEY, CDR2 SVGEGT. CDR3 protein: CASSPGTSVETQYF. CDR3 sequence (DNA): TGTGCCAGCAGTCCCGGGACTAGCGTGGAGACCCAGTACTTC.

In this sample, this clonotype turned up a few times. The chain links TRBV19 to TRBJ2-3; D uncertain. This CDR3 comprises 17 residues. Looked up from germline, CDR1 is LNHDA and CDR2 is SQIVND (reference sequence). The V and J ends lost 2 bases and 2 bases respectively, with 17 bases between them. CDR3 coding DNA: TGTGCCAGTAGTATAAAAAATCGGTGGACCCCCACAGATACGCAGTATTTT. Translation: CASSIKNRWTPTDTQYF. The full variable domain, rest sourced from reference TRBV19 and TRBJ2-3, is DGGITQSPKYLFRKEGQNVTLSCEQNLNHDAMYWYRQDPGQGLRLIYYSQIVNDFQKGDIAEGYSVSREKKESFPLTVTSAQKNPTAFYLCASSIKNRWTPTDTQYFGPGTRLTVL.

This clonotype has just a few counts. The CDR3 protein is CASSLGRLGPIQETQYF. In DNA form, the CDR3 reads TGTGCCAGCAGTTTAGGTAGACTTGGCCCAATCCAAGAGACCCAGTACTTC. This chain connects TRBV12-3 or TRBV12-4 to TRBJ2-5; no firm D call. The ends were cut back, 1 base at V and 1 base at J, with 16 bases in the middle. This CDR3 has 17 residues.

This clonotype was seen repeatedly, ten times or more. The genes are TRBV15 and TRBJ1-2, with D unresolved. The CDR3 has 13 residues. Germline V CDR1 and CDR2: LNHNV, YYDKDF (reference sequence). With 1 base removed from V and 4 bases from J, the gap between germline ends came to 7 bases. CDR3 in amino acids: CATSRGGLYGYTF. The CDR3 bases are TGTGCCACCAGCAGAGGCGGTCTCTATGGCTACACCTTC.